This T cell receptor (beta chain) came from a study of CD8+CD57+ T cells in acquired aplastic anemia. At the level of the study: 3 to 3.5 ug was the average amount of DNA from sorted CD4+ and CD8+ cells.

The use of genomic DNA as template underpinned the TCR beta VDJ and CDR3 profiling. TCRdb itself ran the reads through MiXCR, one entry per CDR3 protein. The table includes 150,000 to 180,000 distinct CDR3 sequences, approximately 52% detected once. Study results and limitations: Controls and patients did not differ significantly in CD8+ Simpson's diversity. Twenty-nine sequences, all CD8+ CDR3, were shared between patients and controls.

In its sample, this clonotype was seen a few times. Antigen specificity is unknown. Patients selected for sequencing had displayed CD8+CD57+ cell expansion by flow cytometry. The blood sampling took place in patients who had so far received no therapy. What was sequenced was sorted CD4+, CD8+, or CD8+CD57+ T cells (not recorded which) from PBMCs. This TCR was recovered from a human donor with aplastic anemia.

CDR3 loop: CASTYTGGGGGYTF. Here the CDR3 DNA reads TGTGCCAGCACATACACAGGGGGTGGCGGTGGCTACACCTTC. The chain recombines TRBV6-1 with TRBJ1-2, with TRBD1 identical over 8 bases. CDR1 and CDR2 from the germline V gene are MNHNS and SASEGT. The V gene end was trimmed by 7 bases and the J gene end by 7 bases; junction bases not matched to a gene: 11. The CDR3 extends over 14 amino acids.